Shown below are 10 T cell receptor beta chains from a single sample sequenced in a study of T cells in Graves' hyperthyroidism and ophthalmopathy. The investigators amplified TCR beta CDR3 regions from RNA transcripts. The TCR CDR3 was amplified in a first-round RT-PCR using the HTBI primer set. MiXCR, run by TCRdb on the multiplex PCR reads, gives a single entry per CDR3 protein. The sample has 370,000 or so distinct CDR3 sequences, about a sixth seen once; the top ten hold roughly 25%. Sequencing was carried out using blood. These receptors were obtained from a woman younger than 35 with Graves' hyperthyroidism that later progressed to Graves' ophthalmopathy.

The chain recombines TRBV14 with TRBJ2-2, with 10 bases fitting TRBD1. V trimming: 4 bases; J trimming: 15 bases; junction bases outside the gene matches: 8. Germline V gene sequence: CDR1 SGHDN, CDR2 FVKESK. The CDR3 covers 13 residues. CDR3 sequence (DNA): TGTGCCAGCAGCCCCGCCGGGACAGGGGTTTTGTTTTTT. Translating it yields CASSPAGTGVLFF.

This clonotype has more than one count but fewer than ten. J is TRBJ1-3 and V is TRBV4-2; D gene uncertain. The CDR3 spans 15 residues. Germline CDR1 is LGHNA and CDR2 is YNFKEQ. Trimming pared 0 bases from V and 0 bases from J, leaving 6 bases between. The CDR3 loop is CASSQDGASGNTIYF. CDR3 coding DNA: TGTGCCAGCAGCCAAGATGGAGCCTCTGGAAACACCATATATTTT.

This clonotype was observed a few times. CDR3 residues: CASSRGTSGIYEQYF. The CDR3, as DNA: TGTGCCAGCAGCCGAGGGACTAGCGGGATCTACGAGCAGTACTTC. The chain has TRBV7-2 and TRBJ2-7; TRBD2 aligns across 13 bases. Germline CDR1 is SGHTA and CDR2 is FQGNSA. The junction had 4 bases not matched to a gene; V was cut back by 5 bases and J by 3 bases. The CDR3 has 15 residues.

The gene calls are TRBV6-1 and TRBJ2-5; 7 bases are a match to TRBD2. Germline-derived CDR1 and CDR2 are MNHNS and SASEGT. The CDR3 covers 14 residues. The J segment lost 3 bases and the V segment lost 2 bases, leaving 3 bases of the junction unmatched. The CDR3 is CASSELAGEETQYF. Written as DNA, the CDR3 is TGTGCCAGCAGTGAACTGGCGGGAGAAGAGACCCAGTACTTC.

The rearrangement links TRBV27 to TRBJ2-7; D remains ambiguous. Trimming cost V 4 bases and J 2 bases, with 12 bases left between them. The germline gives CDR1 MNHEY, CDR2 SMNVEV (reference sequence). This CDR3 contains 14 residues. The CDR3 is CASSSRTVTYEQYF. CDR3 sequence (DNA): TGTGCCAGCAGTTCGCGGACGGTTACCTACGAGCAGTACTTC.

At least ten counts were recorded for this clonotype. V usage is TRBV7-2 and J usage is TRBJ1-5; TRBD1 agrees at 9 bases. CDR1 is SGHTA, CDR2 FQGNSA, per germline. V trimming: 5 bases; J trimming: 2 bases; junction bases outside the gene matches: 7. There are 16 residues in the CDR3. The CDR3 protein is CASSLGTGLGNQPQHF. Here the CDR3 DNA reads TGTGCCAGCAGCCTTGGGACAGGGTTAGGCAATCAGCCCCAGCATTTT.

This rearrangement joins TRBV19 to TRBJ2-1; D is ambiguous. V lost 3 bases and J lost 12, with 9 bases in between. The CDR3 is 11 residues long. Germline V gene lookup returns CDR1 LNHDA and CDR2 SQIVND (reference sequence). This chain's CDR3 is CASSMGYLQFF. The CDR3 region has the DNA TGTGCCAGTAGTATGGGGTATTTGCAGTTCTTC.

This clonotype has at least ten counts. The chain uses TRBV7-9 and TRBJ2-1; D might be TRBD1 (6 bases). V lost 1 base and J 3 bases, leaving 7 bases between the germline ends. This CDR3 is built from 14 residues. The V gene's germline CDR1 is SEHNR and CDR2 FQNEAQ (reference sequence). The CDR3 DNA is TGTGCCAGCAGCTTAGGGACAGTCTACAATGAGCAGTTCTTC. Amino acids: CASSLGTVYNEQFF. Combining the CDR3 with reference TRBV7-9 and TRBJ2-1 gives the whole variable domain DTGVSQNPRHKITKRGQNVTFRCDPISEHNRLYWYRQTLGQGPEFLTYFQNEAQLEKSRLLSDRFSAERPKGSFSTLEIQRTEQGDSAMYLCASSLGTVYNEQFFGPGTRLTVL.

This clonotype was observed at least ten times. The rearrangement uses TRBV27 and TRBJ2-5; 9 nucleotides line up with TRBD2. The germline CDR1 and CDR2 sequences are MNHEY and SMNVEV (reference sequence). V lost 4 bases, J lost 4 bases, and 7 bases stayed unmatched. The CDR3 consists of 15 residues. CDR3 amino acids: CASSWAGGISETQYF. The DNA of the CDR3 is TGTGCCAGCAGTTGGGCGGGGGGGATATCAGAGACCCAGTACTTC.

A remark on this clonotype: A read error may account for a junction end that differs from germline. The chain combines TRBV19 with TRBJ2-6; D not certain. Germline CDR1 is LNHDA and CDR2 is SQIVND (reference sequence). The length of the CDR3 is 19 residues. CDR3 nucleotides: TGTGCCAGCAGTAGTATCGGGTCGTCGGAAAACTCTGGGGCCAACGTCCTGACTTTC. Translated: CASSSIGSSENSGANVLTF.